This entry lists 9 T cell receptor beta chains sequenced from one sample in a study of CD8 T cells in ankylosing spondylitis. General study points: Seemingly characteristic of ankylosing spondylitis blood was a TCR beta motif consisting of under 10 highly homologous variants.

TCRdb reanalysed the 5' RACE reads using MiXCR and keeps one entry per CDR3 protein. This sample has almost 400,000 distinct CDR3 sequences; about a fifth occur once, and the top ten carry about 17%. These receptors are not linked to any known antigen. Sequenced sample: blood, either unsorted or a sorted T cell fraction (not recorded which). The receptors stem from a male donor with ankylosing spondylitis.

This clonotype was seen only a few times. The chain employs TRBV4-2 and TRBJ1-2, with 8 bases aligning to TRBD1. The ends lost 1 base at V and 7 bases at J; junction bases unmatched: 14. Germline V CDR1 and CDR2: LGHNA, YNFKEQ. This CDR3 is built from 17 residues. This chain's CDR3 is CASSQAHQSQGAGGYTF. The CDR3 bases are TGTGCCAGCAGCCAAGCCCACCAGTCGCAGGGGGCGGGTGGCTACACCTTC.

V is TRBV29-1 and J is TRBJ1-3; D not certain. Germline CDR1 is SQVTM and CDR2 is ANQGSEA. CDR3 length: 11 residues. CDR3 nucleotides: TGCAGTTCCACCTCTGGAAACACCATATATTTT. This encodes CSSTSGNTIYF.

A remark on this clonotype: One junction end disagrees with the germline gene, perhaps due to a read error. The chain joins TRBV6-5 to TRBJ2-6; 8 nucleotides line up with TRBD2. Germline V gene lookup returns CDR1 MNHEY and CDR2 SVGAGI. The CDR3 runs 16 residues. CDR3 protein: CASSNSGGAGANVLTF. The CDR3, as DNA: TGTGCCAGCAGTAACTCGGGGGGGGCGGGGGCCAACGTCCTGACTTTC.

This clonotype turned up a few times. V usage is TRBV5-1 and J usage is TRBJ2-7, with 9 nucleotides matching TRBD1. The CDR3 totals 15 residues. V was pared by 4 bases and J by 5 bases, with 10 bases of the junction left unmatched. The germline gives CDR1 SGHRS, CDR2 YFSETQ. CDR3 protein: CASSRGGTGQDEQYF. The CDR3 bases are TGCGCCAGCAGCCGCGGAGGGACAGGGCAGGACGAGCAGTACTTC.

The chain employs TRBV5-4 and TRBJ2-5; D may match TRBD1 or TRBD2 (5 bases each). Germline CDR1 and CDR2: SGHNT and YYREEE (reference sequence). This CDR3 is built from 15 residues. The ends were cut back, 4 bases at V and 2 bases at J, with 15 bases in the middle. The CDR3 is CASSRTGGGQETQYF. CDR3 coding DNA: TGTGCCAGCAGCCGAACAGGAGGCGGACAAGAGACCCAGTACTTC. The whole variable domain, filled in from reference TRBV5-4 and TRBJ2-5, reads ETGVTQSPTHLIKTRGQQVTLRCSSQSGHNTVSWYQQALGQGPQFIFQYYREEENGRGNFPPRFSGLQFPNYSSELNVNALELDDSALYLCASSRTGGGQETQYFGPGTRLLVL.

This clonotype was seen a few times. V usage is TRBV7-9 and J usage is TRBJ2-1; D remains ambiguous. Germline CDR1 and CDR2: SEHNR and FQNEAQ (reference sequence). V lost 2 bases and J lost 3, with 5 bases in between. The CDR3 spans 13 residues. The CDR3 spells CASSLNGYNEQFF. The CDR3 DNA follows: TGTGCCAGCAGCTTAAACGGCTACAATGAGCAGTTCTTC.

There are a few counts of this clonotype. The genes are TRBV7-9 and TRBJ2-3; D is possibly TRBD2 (6 bases). V was trimmed by 5 bases and J by 1 base, leaving 7 bases between them. CDR3 length: 13 amino acids. Looked up from germline, CDR1 is SEHNR and CDR2 is FQNEAQ (reference sequence). The CDR3 reads CASSRRGTDTQYF. CDR3 nucleotides: TGTGCCAGCAGCCGGAGGGGCACAGATACGCAGTATTTT.

The chain links TRBV29-1 to TRBJ1-2, with a tentative D call TRBD1 (5 bases). This CDR3 spans 12 amino acids. The V gene's germline CDR1 is SQVTM and CDR2 ANQGSEA. CDR3 amino acids: CSATGGNYGYTF. In DNA, the CDR3 is TGCTCGGCCACTGGGGGAAACTATGGCTACACCTTC.

Many counts were recorded for this clonotype. This sequence joins TRBV5-1 and TRBJ2-4; D unresolved. The V end was cut by 0 bases, the J end by 1 base, with 8 bases between. Germline values: CDR1 SGHRS, CDR2 YFSETQ. The CDR3 runs 15 residues. The CDR3 nucleotides are TGCGCCAGCAGCTTGGCTAGTTCGGCCAAAAACATTCAGTACTTC. It specifies CASSLASSAKNIQYF.